Listed here are 10 T cell receptor beta chains from one sample, sequenced in a study of CD8 T cells in ankylosing spondylitis. From the 5' RACE reads, TCRdb called clonotypes with MiXCR, one entry per CDR3 protein. The sample lists around 300,000 distinct CDR3 sequences, roughly 14% seen once, with roughly 1.1% in the top ten. The sample taken for sequencing was blood, either unsorted or a sorted T cell fraction (not recorded which). The receptors were sampled from a male donor with ankylosing spondylitis or in good health (not recorded which).

This clonotype occurred a few times. This chain joins TRBV20-1 and TRBJ2-5; 8 bases fit TRBD2. Germline V gene sequence: CDR1 DFQATT, CDR2 SNEGSKA (reference sequence). Trimming cost V 0 bases and J 2 bases; bases outside gene matches: 8. The CDR3 is made up of 16 amino acids. DNA for the CDR3: TGCAGTGCTAGAGACCCAGCGGGGGCTAAGCAAGAGACCCAGTACTTC. As protein: CSARDPAGAKQETQYF.

Ten or more counts support this clonotype. The chain carries TRBV5-1 and TRBJ2-6; perhaps TRBD1 as D (6 bases). This CDR3 spans 19 amino acids. The V end was cut by 4 bases, the J end by 0 bases, with 20 bases between. Germline CDR1 is SGHRS and CDR2 is YFSETQ. This chain's CDR3 is CASSRDPGTPNSGANVLTF. CDR3 nucleotide sequence: TGCGCCAGCAGCCGGGACCCCGGGACACCTAACTCTGGGGCCAACGTCCTGACTTTC.

Ten or more counts support this clonotype. The chain couples TRBV4-2 to TRBJ1-4; tentatively, D is TRBD1 (6 bases). V lost 1 base to trimming and J lost 13 bases, with 10 bases between them. This CDR3 has 12 residues. Germline V CDR1 and CDR2: LGHNA, YNFKEQ. CDR3 DNA sequence: TGTGCCAGCAGCCAAGTGGAGGGGGGACTGTTTTTT. It encodes CASSQVEGGLFF.

This clonotype was counted a few times. The chain couples TRBV20-1 to TRBJ2-7; TRBD2 matches 11 bases. CDR3 size: 15 residues. The V and J ends lost 5 bases and 6 bases, in that order; junction bases with no gene match: 12. CDR1 is DFQATT and CDR2 is SNEGSKA in the germline V gene (reference sequence). This chain's CDR3 is CSAPSLAGEVGEQYF. In DNA, the CDR3 is TGCAGTGCTCCTTCACTAGCGGGGGAAGTCGGCGAGCAGTACTTC.

The V gene is TRBV2, the J gene TRBJ2-7; D may be TRBD2 (6 bases). CDR3 length: 13 residues. The V end was cut by 1 base, the J end by 3 bases, with 7 bases between. The germline gives CDR1 SNHLY, CDR2 FYNNEI. The chain's CDR3 is CASSEVGGYEQYF. The CDR3 DNA is TGTGCCAGCAGTGAAGTGGGGGGCTACGAGCAGTACTTC.

This clonotype was seen a handful of times. V is TRBV5-1 and J is TRBJ2-7; perhaps TRBD2 as D (7 bases). Germline assignment: CDR1 SGHRS and CDR2 YFSETQ. This CDR3 comprises 15 residues. Trimming left V 0 bases short and J 5 bases short, with 15 bases between. The CDR3 is CASSLEGGSIDEQYF. CDR3 sequence (DNA): TGCGCCAGCAGCTTGGAGGGGGGGTCTATCGACGAGCAGTACTTC.

This clonotype showed up just a few times. The chain couples TRBV10-2 to TRBJ2-7; 9 bases are shared with TRBD1. The CDR3 sequence is 13 residues long. The germline V gene encodes CDR1 WSHSY and CDR2 SAAADI. The V and J ends lost 4 bases and 5 bases, in that order; junction bases with no gene match: 3. The CDR3 coding sequence is TGCGCCAGCAGTGGGGACAGGGCCCACGAGCAGTACTTC. This sequence encodes CASSGDRAHEQYF.

This clonotype showed up just a few times. The chain recombines TRBV3-1 with TRBJ2-1; 14 nucleotides match TRBD2. The V and J ends lost 6 bases and 2 bases, in that order; junction bases with no gene match: 9. In germline, CDR1 is LGHDT, CDR2 YNNKEL (reference sequence). The CDR3 has 18 residues. The CDR3 region is CASRGLAGGRAPYNEQFF. In DNA form, the CDR3 reads TGTGCCAGCAGAGGACTAGCGGGAGGAAGGGCCCCCTACAATGAGCAGTTCTTC.

This clonotype was counted ten times or more. The J gene is TRBJ2-1, the V gene TRBV20-1, with 9 bases matching TRBD2. Germline V gene data show CDR1 as DFQATT and CDR2 as SNEGSKA (reference sequence). The CDR3 has 16 residues. V was pared by 5 bases and J by 7 bases, with 15 bases of the junction left unmatched. The CDR3 loop is CSAGGLAGEDWNEQFF. The CDR3 DNA sequence: TGCAGTGCTGGAGGATTAGCGGGAGAAGATTGGAATGAGCAGTTCTTC.

The chain links TRBV5-1 to TRBJ1-1; D possibly corresponds to TRBD1 (6 bases). Germline CDR1 is SGHRS and CDR2 is YFSETQ. Trimming left V 3 bases short and J 2 bases short, with 11 bases between. The CDR3 runs to 14 residues. CDR3: CASSWGTPNTEAFF. The CDR3 DNA reads TGCGCCAGCAGCTGGGGGACACCCAACACTGAAGCTTTCTTT.